Below are 27 T cell receptor beta chains sequenced from a single sample in a study of blood T cell repertoires in COVID-19. Sequenced by immunoSEQ multiplex PCR; TCRdb stores in-frame clones only, minus some. The sample yields about 72,000 clones, around 86% seen once. Sample: peripheral blood. Source of these receptors: a young man with acute or convalescent COVID-19.

V and J are TRBV30 and TRBJ2-2; a weak D match, TRBD2 (7 bases). The CDR3 has 15 residues. Trimming took 5 bases from V and 7 from J, leaving 20 bases between them. The germline gives CDR1 GTSNPN, CDR2 SVGIG (reference sequence). The CDR3 here is CAWGFRGAVHGELFF. The CDR3 DNA is TGTGCCTGGGGGTTCCGGGGGGCGGTTCACGGGGAGCTGTTTTTT.

This chain uses TRBV7-9 with TRBJ2-2; 10 nucleotides line up with TRBD1. Germline values: CDR1 SEHNR, CDR2 FQNEAQ (reference sequence). CDR3 length: 15 amino acids. V dropped 5 bases and J dropped 3; count of bases not matched to a gene: 3. The chain's CDR3 is CASSRTGGDTGELFF. The CDR3 DNA sequence: TGTGCCAGCAGCCGGACAGGGGGGGACACCGGGGAGCTGTTTTTT.

This clone was detected once. Other nucleotide sequences from this sample produce the same CDR3. V gene TRBV19 combines with J gene TRBJ1-1; D unresolved. The germline V gene encodes CDR1 LNHDA and CDR2 SQIVND (reference sequence). Trimming took off 3 bases at V and 1 base at J, with 6 bases between the two ends. The CDR3 consists of 13 residues. The CDR3 sequence is CASSMEGNTEAFF. The CDR3, as DNA: TGTGCCAGTAGTATGGAGGGGAACACTGAAGCTTTCTTT. The full variable domain, completed using reference TRBV19 and TRBJ1-1, is DGGITQSPKYLFRKEGQNVTLSCEQNLNHDAMYWYRQDPGQGLRLIYYSQIVNDFQKGDIAEGYSVSREKKESFPLTVTSAQKNPTAFYLCASSMEGNTEAFFGQGTRLTVV.

This clone was recorded a few times. The chain combines TRBV9 with TRBJ1-3; D is unclear. Looked up from germline, CDR1 is SGDLS and CDR2 is YYNGEE. The CDR3 covers 13 residues. Between the trimmed V and J ends, which lost 0 bases and 1 base, there was a span of 2 bases. The CDR3, as DNA: TGTGCCAGCAGCGTAGCTTCTGGAAACACCATATATTTT. Translation: CASSVASGNTIYF.

This clone came up once. In DNA form, the CDR3 reads TGTGCCAGCAGCTTAACGGGCGCAACTAATGAAAAACTGTTTTTT. It is translated as CASSLTGATNEKLFF. This rearrangement joins TRBV7-3 to TRBJ1-4; D call uncertain. In germline, CDR1 is SGHTA, CDR2 FQGTGA. The CDR3 runs 15 residues. The ends were cut back, 0 bases at V and 0 bases at J, with 5 bases in the middle.

This sequence joins TRBV7-9 and TRBJ2-1; TRBD1 might be the D (6 bases). The length of the CDR3 is 12 residues. The germline gives CDR1 SEHNR, CDR2 FQNEAQ (reference sequence). Trimming took 3 bases from V and 7 from J, leaving 7 bases between them. The chain's CDR3 is CASSFGQNEQFF. DNA of the CDR3: TGTGCCAGCAGCTTCGGACAGAATGAGCAGTTCTTC. The entire variable domain, with the rest obtained from reference TRBV7-9 and TRBJ2-1, is as follows: DTGVSQNPRHKITKRGQNVTFRCDPISEHNRLYWYRQTLGQGPEFLTYFQNEAQLEKSRLLSDRFSAERPKGSFSTLEIQRTEQGDSAMYLCASSFGQNEQFFGPGTRLTVL.

This clone was picked up one time. The chain couples TRBV19 to TRBJ2-1; 9 bases are a match to TRBD1. CDR3 length: 17 amino acids. Trimming removed 4 bases from V and 8 bases from J; junction bases left unmatched: 15. Germline V gene sequence: CDR1 LNHDA, CDR2 SQIVND (reference sequence). CDR3 DNA: TGTGCCAGTAGTACCCTACTCCGGGACAGGGTGAGGCATGAGCAGTTCTTC. Its translation: CASSTLLRDRVRHEQFF.

The chain joins TRBV14 to TRBJ2-1; the D is unclear. CDR3 size: 14 residues. Trimming left V 0 bases short and J 2 bases short, with 5 bases between. Germline CDR1 reads SGHDN; CDR2 reads FVKESK. The CDR3 spells CASSQEGAYNEQFF. Here the CDR3 DNA reads TGTGCCAGCAGCCAAGAGGGCGCCTACAATGAGCAGTTCTTC.

The chain carries TRBV19 and TRBJ1-5, with no clear D. CDR3 length: 14 amino acids. The germline V and J ends were trimmed by 7 bases and 2 bases, with 12 bases remaining between them. Germline V gene data show CDR1 as LNHDA and CDR2 as SQIVND (reference sequence). The CDR3 spells CASTAVIGNQPQHF. CDR3 DNA: TGTGCCAGTACCGCGGTCATTGGCAATCAGCCCCAGCATTTT.

This clone is judged medium-sized. J is TRBJ1-1 and V is TRBV28; 8 bases match TRBD1. The trim removed 1 base at V and 3 bases at J, leaving 7 bases unmatched. This CDR3 has 16 residues. CDR1 and CDR2 from the germline V gene are MDHEN and SYDVKM. CDR3 sequence reads: CASSLFGEQGDTEAFF. CDR3 DNA: TGTGCCAGCAGTTTATTTGGGGAACAGGGGGACACTGAAGCTTTCTTT.

This clone was found once. The chain uses TRBV3-1 (or the pseudogene TRBV3-2) and TRBJ2-2; 8 bases line up with TRBD2. Germline V gene lookup returns CDR1 LGHDT and CDR2 YNNKEL (reference sequence). J lost 4 bases, V lost 4 bases, and 14 bases had no gene match. The CDR3 consists of 18 residues. The CDR3 sequence is CASSRPWGTSGGTGELFF. As DNA, the CDR3 is TGTGCCAGCAGCCGACCCTGGGGAACTAGCGGCGGCACCGGGGAGCTGTTTTTT.

The rearrangement joins TRBV5-5 to TRBJ2-1; TRBD2 agrees at 12 bases. Losses at the gene ends were 3 bases for V and 6 bases for J; bases not matched to a gene: 7. Germline V gene data show CDR1 as SGHKS and CDR2 as YYEKEE (reference sequence). The CDR3 spans 16 residues. The CDR3 is CASSSFWTSGTNEQFF. The CDR3 nucleotides are TGTGCCAGCAGCTCCTTTTGGACTAGCGGGACCAATGAGCAGTTCTTC.

This clone was recorded once. The chain employs TRBV7-9 and TRBJ2-7; 9 bases agree with TRBD1. Germline loops: CDR1 SEHNR, CDR2 FQNEAQ (reference sequence). V dropped 5 bases and J dropped 3; count of bases not matched to a gene: 5. This CDR3 region has 14 residues. The DNA for the CDR3 is TGTGCCAGCAGCGCCACAGGGGGCAACTACGAGCAGTACTTC. Translation gives CASSATGGNYEQYF.

V is TRBV6-6 and J is TRBJ2-7; TRBD2 agrees at 14 bases. Germline loops: CDR1 MNHNY, CDR2 SVGAGI (reference sequence). This CDR3 comprises 21 residues. The V and J ends lost 7 bases and 3 bases, in that order; junction bases with no gene match: 23. This chain's CDR3 is CASTHSLGTSGRTGPNYEQYF. The DNA for the CDR3 is TGTGCCAGCACCCACTCCCTGGGGACTAGCGGGAGAACGGGGCCAAACTACGAGCAGTACTTC.

The rearrangement uses TRBV6-5 and TRBJ2-1; possibly TRBD2 for D (5 bases). The CDR3 is made up of 13 amino acids. Germline V gene data show CDR1 as MNHEY and CDR2 as SVGAGI. V lost 6 bases and J lost 6, with 12 bases in between. CDR3 DNA: TGTGCCAGCAGAGGACTGGGCGGCAATGAGCAGTTCTTC. Translation: CASRGLGGNEQFF.

V and J are TRBV11-2 and TRBJ2-7; D is ambiguous. The germline V and J ends were trimmed by 5 bases and 6 bases, with 8 bases remaining between them. This CDR3 is built from 11 residues. CDR1 is SGHAT and CDR2 is FQNNGV in the germline V gene. The CDR3, as DNA: TGTGCCAGCAGCCCTCACTTCGAGCAGTACTTC. Protein sequence: CASSPHFEQYF. Based on the CDR3 plus reference TRBV11-2 and TRBJ2-7, the full variable domain is EAGVAQSPRYKIIEKRQSVAFWCNPISGHATLYWYQQILGQGPKLLIQFQNNGVVDDSQLPKDRFSAERLKGVDSTLKIQPAKLEDSAVYLCASSPHFEQYFGPGTRLTVT.

The rearrangement uses TRBV18 and TRBJ2-7; possible D gene TRBD2, 7 bases. Germline CDR1 and CDR2: KGHSH and LQKENI. The length of the CDR3 is 13 residues. V lost 4 bases and J lost 4, with 11 bases in between. The DNA of the CDR3 is TGTGCCAGCTCACAGGGGGGGAGATACGAGCAGTACTTC. Its translation is CASSQGGRYEQYF.

This chain connects TRBV5-1 to TRBJ1-1; D remains unclear. Germline CDR1 SGHRS, CDR2 YFSETQ. CDR3 length: 14 amino acids. Deletions cut 0 bases from V and 4 bases from J, with 10 bases between. CDR3 sequence: CASSLDTGGTEAFF. The CDR3, as DNA: TGCGCCAGCAGCTTGGACACTGGAGGCACTGAAGCTTTCTTT.

The J gene is TRBJ2-1, the V gene TRBV5-4, with no clear D. Trimming removed 3 bases from V and 9 bases from J, with 10 bases in between. CDR3 size: 12 residues. CDR1 and CDR2 from the germline V gene are SGHNT and YYREEE (reference sequence). CDR3 sequence (DNA): TGTGCCAGCAGCTCGACTCGTAGTGAGCAGTTCTTC. It codes for CASSSTRSEQFF.

The J gene is TRBJ1-4, the V gene TRBV6-6; 7 nucleotides align to TRBD1. Germline CDR1 is MNHNY and CDR2 is SVGAGI (reference sequence). J lost 0 bases, V lost 6 bases, and 7 bases had no gene match. The CDR3 totals 16 residues. The CDR3 bases are TGTGCCAGCAGCCTCGGGACAGTTGCAACTAATGAAAAACTGTTTTTT. Translating it yields CASSLGTVATNEKLFF.

V usage is TRBV4-3 and J usage is TRBJ1-2; D uncertain. Looked up from germline, CDR1 is LGHNA and CDR2 is YSLEER. The CDR3 extends over 17 amino acids. With 3 bases removed from V and 4 bases from J, the gap between germline ends came to 21 bases. The CDR3 DNA follows: TGCGCCAGCAGCCATCTCGGCAGCGGAGAAGAGTCCTATGGCTACACCTTC. It translates to CASSHLGSGEESYGYTF.

This clone was seen only a few times. The rearrangement links TRBV19 to TRBJ1-2; D is perhaps TRBD1 (6 bases). The CDR3 has 15 amino acids. V lost 7 bases and J 2 bases, leaving 17 bases between the germline ends. From germline, CDR1 is LNHDA and CDR2 SQIVND (reference sequence). This chain's CDR3 is CASTLARGSNYGYTF. CDR3 in DNA: TGTGCCAGTACCCTGGCCAGGGGTAGCAACTATGGCTACACCTTC.

To note about this clone: The sample contains more than one DNA sequence encoding this CDR3. The CDR3 loop is CASSLEGGNQPQHF. The CDR3 DNA sequence: TGCGCCAGCAGCTTGGAGGGAGGAAATCAGCCCCAGCATTTT. The V gene is TRBV5-1, the J gene TRBJ1-5, with D unresolved. Germline-derived CDR1 and CDR2 are SGHRS and YFSETQ. This CDR3 contains 14 residues. V lost 0 bases to trimming and J lost 4 bases, with 8 bases between them.

The rearrangement uses TRBV10-3 and TRBJ2-7; a possible D gene is TRBD1 (6 bases). The V gene lost 2 bases and the J gene lost 6 bases, with 8 bases spanning the gap. This CDR3 contains 12 residues. Germline V gene sequence: CDR1 ENHRY, CDR2 SYGVKD. CDR3 region: CAISEVTGEQYF. CDR3 sequence (DNA): TGTGCCATCAGTGAGGTGACAGGCGAGCAGTACTTC.

The J gene is TRBJ2-5, the V gene TRBV24-1; the D is unclear. In germline, CDR1 is KGHDR, CDR2 SFDVKD. The V end lost 6 bases, the J end lost 2 bases, and 9 bases lay between the germline ends. This CDR3 region has 13 residues. The CDR3 region has the DNA TGTGCCACCAGTACTCCCGAACAAGAGACCCAGTACTTC. Protein product: CATSTPEQETQYF.

The CDR3: CASSSLALSGLQETQYF. CDR3 coding DNA: TGTGCCAGTAGTTCTCTCGCGCTTAGCGGACTTCAAGAGACCCAGTACTTC. The V call is TRBV19, the J call TRBJ2-5, with D possibly TRBD2 on 6 matching bases. The CDR3 is 17 residues long. Germline CDR1 is LNHDA and CDR2 is SQIVND (reference sequence). The V end lost 5 bases, the J end lost 2 bases, and 21 bases lay between the germline ends.

The CDR3 coding sequence is TGTGCCAGCAGTTACCCCGGGGCCTACAATGAGCAGTTCTTC. It is translated as CASSYPGAYNEQFF. The V gene is TRBV6-5, the J gene TRBJ2-1, with TRBD2 as a possible D gene (5 bases). Between the trimmed V and J ends, which lost 2 bases and 2 bases, there was a span of 7 bases. Germline V gene lookup returns CDR1 MNHEY and CDR2 SVGAGI. The CDR3 has 14 residues.